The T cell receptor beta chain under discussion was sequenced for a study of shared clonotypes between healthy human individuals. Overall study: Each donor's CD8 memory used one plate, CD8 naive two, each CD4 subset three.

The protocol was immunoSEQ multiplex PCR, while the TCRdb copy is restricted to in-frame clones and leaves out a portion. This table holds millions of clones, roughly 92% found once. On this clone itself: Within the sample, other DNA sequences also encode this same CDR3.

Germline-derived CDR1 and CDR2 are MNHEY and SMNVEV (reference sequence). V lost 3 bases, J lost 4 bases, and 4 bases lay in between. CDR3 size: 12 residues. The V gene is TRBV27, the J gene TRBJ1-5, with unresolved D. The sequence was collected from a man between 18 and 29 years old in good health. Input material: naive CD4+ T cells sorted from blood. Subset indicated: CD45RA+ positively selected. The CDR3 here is CASSFINQPQHF. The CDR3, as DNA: TGTGCCAGCAGTTTCATAAATCAGCCCCAGCATTTT.